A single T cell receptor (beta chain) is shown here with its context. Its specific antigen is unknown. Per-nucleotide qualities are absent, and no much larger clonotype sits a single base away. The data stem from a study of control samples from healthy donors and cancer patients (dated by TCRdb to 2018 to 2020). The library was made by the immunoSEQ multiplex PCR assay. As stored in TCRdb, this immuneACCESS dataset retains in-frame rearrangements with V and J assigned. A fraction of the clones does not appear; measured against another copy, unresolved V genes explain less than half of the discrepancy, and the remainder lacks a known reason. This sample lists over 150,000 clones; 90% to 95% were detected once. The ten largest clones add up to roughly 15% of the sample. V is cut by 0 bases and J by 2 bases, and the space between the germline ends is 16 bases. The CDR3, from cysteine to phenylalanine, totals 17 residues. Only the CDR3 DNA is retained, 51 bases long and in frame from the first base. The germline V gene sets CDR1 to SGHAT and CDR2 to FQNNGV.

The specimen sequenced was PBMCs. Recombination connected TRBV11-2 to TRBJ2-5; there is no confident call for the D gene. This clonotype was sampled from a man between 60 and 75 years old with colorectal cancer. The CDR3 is CASSLDKETSIQETQYF. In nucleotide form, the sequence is TGTGCCAGCAGCTTAGATAAGGAGACTTCGATTCAAGAGACCCAGTACTTC.